A selection of T cell receptor beta chains follows, all from one sample in a study of cytomegalovirus exposure and HLA in healthy donors. The repertoire was sequenced with immunoSEQ multiplex PCR; TCRdb's copy has only in-frame clones and lacks some. The data hold more than 100,000 clones, with about 70% observed a single time. Source material: PBMCs. The origin of the receptors is a woman in her thirties or forties in good health and CMV-seronegative. The CDR3 runs from the conserved cysteine through the conserved F or W. The D gene is left open where the match is weak. Size values are once, few and many counts, or a class for expanded clones, and some rows have none.

>TRBV2|TRBJ2-5|14|TRBD2|NA
TGTGCCAGCACGGGTAGCGGGGGGCGGGGGGCCCAGTACTTC
CASTGSGGRGAQYF
>TRBV11-2|TRBJ2-7|14|NA|NA
TGTGCCAGCAGCTTCCGGGGAGAGGGTGGCGAGCAGTACTTC
CASSFRGEGGEQYF
>TRBV4-1|TRBJ2-2|13|TRBD1|NA
TGCGCCAGCTCCGTGACAGGGACCGGGGAGCTGTTTTTT
CASSVTGTGELFF
>TRBV6-1|TRBJ1-5|14|TRBD1|NA
TGTGCCAGCGCGGACAGGGGGATGGGTCAGCCCCAGCATTTT
CASADRGMGQPQHF
>TRBV10-3|TRBJ2-5|15|NA|NA
TGTGCCATCAGTGAAGGGAAGGGGCTTGAAGAGACCCAGTACTTC
CAISEGKGLEETQYF
>TRBV10-3|TRBJ1-1|14|NA|few
TGTGCCATCAGTGAGGGACAGCCTTTGGCTGAAGCTTTCTTT
CAISEGQPLAEAFF
>TRBV29-1|TRBJ1-1|13|TRBD1|NA
TGCAGCGTCCCCAAACAGGGGGGCACTGAAGCTTTCTTT
CSVPKQGGTEAFF
>TRBV5-6|TRBJ2-2|13|NA|NA
TGTGCCAGCAGCTTGGAACTGAGGGGGACGATGTTTTTT
CASSLELRGTMFF
>TRBV5-6|TRBJ2-5|14|NA|NA
TGTGCCAGCAGCTTGGAGGACAGAGAGGAGACCCAGTACTTC
CASSLEDREETQYF
>TRBV27|TRBJ1-1|19|TRBD1|NA
TGTGCCAGCAGTCCAATTACCGGGACAGGGCTAAGAAGGAACACTGAAGCTTTCTTT
CASSPITGTGLRRNTEAFF
>TRBV18|TRBJ1-1|13|NA|NA
TGTGCCAGCTCCCCCTCGTCGAACACTGAAGCTTTCTTT
CASSPSSNTEAFF
>TRBV6-5|TRBJ2-1|15|TRBD2|NA
TGTGCCAGCAGTTTGACGGGGGGGCGAAGCAATGAGCAGTTCTTC
CASSLTGGRSNEQFF
>TRBV5-1|TRBJ1-1|13|NA|once
TGCGCCAGCAGCTTGGTCCCGGGTCGGGAAGCTTTCTTT
CASSLVPGREAFF
>TRBV4-3|TRBJ1-5|18|NA|NA
TGCGCCAGCAGCCAGGAATCGTATGTGGACACTAGCAATCAGCCCCAGCATTTT
CASSQESYVDTSNQPQHF
>TRBV6-1|TRBJ1-5|13|NA|NA
TGTGCCAGCAGTGAAACCGGGGGTCAGCCCCAGCATTTT
CASSETGGQPQHF
>TRBV30|TRBJ2-7|14|NA|few
TGTGCCTGGAGTGGCTGGGGGGCGCGGGGGGAGCAGTACTTC
CAWSGWGARGEQYF
>TRBV2|TRBJ1-5|15|NA|few
TGTGCCAGCAGTGCGCGGGGTGATAGCAATCAGCCCCAGCATTTT
CASSARGDSNQPQHF
>TRBV7-8|TRBJ2-1|12|NA|once
TGTGCCAGCAGGGGAGCCTACAATGAGCAGTTCTTC
CASRGAYNEQFF
>TRBV27|TRBJ2-6|18|NA|NA
TGTGCCAGCAGTTTAACCGCCCCCTTGAGCTCTGGGGCCAACGTCCTGACTTTC
CASSLTAPLSSGANVLTF
>TRBV6-5|TRBJ1-5|15|TRBD1|NA
TGTGCCAGCAGTCCCGGGACAGGGAGCAATCAGCCCCAGCATTTT
CASSPGTGSNQPQHF
>TRBV6-1|TRBJ1-4|16|NA|NA
TGTGCCAGCAGTGCCGCGAGTCCGCGGACTAATGAAAAACTGTTTTTT
CASSAASPRTNEKLFF
>TRBV5-6|TRBJ2-3|15|TRBD2|NA
TGTGCCAGCAGCTTGGTTGGCGGGGGTACAGATACGCAGTATTTT
CASSLVGGGTDTQYF
>TRBV30|TRBJ1-3|19|NA|NA
TGTGCCTGGAGTGTAAGCACGGGAAGGGTCCTCAGCTCTGGAAACACCATATATTTT
CAWSVSTGRVLSSGNTIYF
>TRBV9|TRBJ2-3|16|TRBD1|NA
TGTGCCAGCAGCGCAGGGGACAGGGGTACCACAGATACGCAGTATTTT
CASSAGDRGTTDTQYF
>TRBV7-2|TRBJ1-1|13|TRBD1|NA
TGTGCCAGCAGCCCCGACAGGGTCCATGGAGCTTTCTTT
CASSPDRVHGAFF
>TRBV7-6|TRBJ2-3|16|TRBD2|NA
TGTGCCAGCAGCTTAGGGGGAGGGCTAGCGGGGGGGCCAGAGAATTTT
CASSLGGGLAGGPENF
>TRBV19|TRBJ1-2|17|NA|NA
TGTGCCAGTAGTAGTTCCCACTCAGAGAGGGCGCATAGTGGCTACACCTTC
CASSSSHSERAHSGYTF
>TRBV21-1|TRBJ1-5|15|NA|once
TGTGCCAGCACCCAAGGGGTTTATAGCAATCAGCCCCAGCATTTT
CASTQGVYSNQPQHF
>TRBV9|TRBJ1-2|13|NA|NA
TGTGCCAGCAGCCCGAGGGGGGGGAATGGCTACACCTTC
CASSPRGGNGYTF
>TRBV9|TRBJ1-1|14|TRBD1|NA
TGTGCCAGCAGCGCCACAGGGGCGAACACTGAAGCTTTCTTT
CASSATGANTEAFF
>TRBV7-9|TRBJ1-5|15|TRBD1|NA
TGTGCCAGCAGCTTGGAGGGGGCAGGGAATCAGCCCCAGCATTTT
CASSLEGAGNQPQHF
>TRBV7-6|TRBJ2-2|14|NA|NA
TGTGCCAGCAGCTTCCGGGGGAACACCGGGGAGCTGTTTTTT
CASSFRGNTGELFF
>TRBV27|TRBJ2-7|17|NA|NA
TGTGCCAGCAGTTTAGGGCCCGGGACACGGATCTCCTACGAGCAGTACTTC
CASSLGPGTRISYEQYF
>TRBV29-1|TRBJ2-7|11|TRBD1|NA
TGCAGATTTTCTCACAGGGGTAAGCAGTACTTC
CRFSHRGKQYF
>TRBV5-1|TRBJ1-6|18|NA|once
TGCGCCAGCAGCCCCCTGGGAGGGGACGGTGCCGCAAATTCACCCCTCCACTTT
CASSPLGGDGAANSPLHF
>TRBV5-1|TRBJ2-3|16|TRBD2|NA
TGCGCCAGCAGCTCCTTAAAGCGGGGCCTCACAGATACGCAGTATTTT
CASSSLKRGLTDTQYF
>TRBV29-1|TRBJ1-1|14|NA|few
TGCAGCGTTGAAGGTGCAGGGATGAACACTGAAGCTTTCTTT
CSVEGAGMNTEAFF
>TRBV5-1|TRBJ2-3|16|TRBD2|NA
TGCGCCAGCAGCTCTCGGACTAGCGGGGACACAGATACGCAGTATTTT
CASSSRTSGDTDTQYF
>TRBV30|TRBJ1-3|15|NA|NA
TGTGCCTGGACATTCGGAGGGTCTGCTGGAAACACCATATATTTT
CAWTFGGSAGNTIYF
>TRBV7-9|TRBJ1-5|14|NA|many
TGTGCCAGCAGCTTGGGGGGGATCAATCAGCCCCAGCATTTT
CASSLGGINQPQHF
>TRBV10-2|TRBJ2-2|14|NA|once
TGCGCCAGCAGTGAGCAGGGTAGCACCGGGGAGCTGTTTTTT
CASSEQGSTGELFF
>TRBV7-2|TRBJ1-2|15|TRBD1|NA
TGTGCCAGCAGCTTAGGGCAGGGGGCCCTCTATGGCTACACCTTC
CASSLGQGALYGYTF
>TRBV25-1|TRBJ1-2|13|NA|once
TGTGCCAGCAGCAGTCCGAGGCGCGGAGGCTACACCTTC
CASSSPRRGGYTF
>TRBV2|TRBJ1-1|13|NA|few
TGTGCCAGCGGCCCCACATTGGACACTGAAGCTTTCTTT
CASGPTLDTEAFF
>TRBV30|TRBJ1-5|15|NA|NA
TGTGCCTGGGCCCAAGGGGGATATAGCAATCAGCCCCAGCATTTT
CAWAQGGYSNQPQHF
>TRBV29-1|TRBJ1-1|11|NA|few
TGCAGCGTCAGGGGAACAAGTGAAGCTTTCTTT
CSVRGTSEAFF
>TRBV10-2|TRBJ1-2|17|NA|NA
TGCGCCAGCAGTGACCTACCCCCGGGGAGGGAATCGTATGGCTACACCTTC
CASSDLPPGRESYGYTF
>TRBV5-1|TRBJ2-1|17|TRBD2|once
TGCGCCAGCAGCTTGGAGCTAGCGGGGATCTCCTACAATGAGCAGTTCTTC
CASSLELAGISYNEQFF
>TRBV19|TRBJ2-2|15|NA|NA
TGTGCCAGTAGTATTTATATCTCGAACACCGGGGAGCTGTTTTTT
CASSIYISNTGELFF
>TRBV5-5|TRBJ2-7|15|TRBD2|many
TGTGCCAGCAGCTTGGTGCGGGGGGGGTCCTACGAGCAGTACTTC
CASSLVRGGSYEQYF
>TRBV6-5|TRBJ1-6|16|TRBD1|NA
TGTGCCAGCAGTTACTCGACTGACAGGGGTAATTCACCCCTCCACTTT
CASSYSTDRGNSPLHF
>TRBV28|TRBJ1-1|14|NA|once
TGTGCCAGCAGTTTATTAGTCAAGGACTCTGAAGCTTTCTTT
CASSLLVKDSEAFF
>TRBV14|TRBJ2-7|14|TRBD1|NA
TGTGCCAGCAGCCAACACAGGGGCTCCTACGAGCAGTACTTC
CASSQHRGSYEQYF
>TRBV4-1|TRBJ2-7|16|TRBD1|NA
TGCGCCAGCAGCCAAACAATCGGGACAGGGGGCGTCGAGCAGTACTTC
CASSQTIGTGGVEQYF
>TRBV16|TRBJ1-2|14|NA|once
TGTGCCAGCAGCCTGGACAGCTTTAACTATGGCTACACCTTC
CASSLDSFNYGYTF
>TRBV7-8|TRBJ2-7|16|TRBD2|NA
TGTGCCAGCAGCTCGCAACTAGCGGGGGGGCCCTACGAGCAGTACTTC
CASSSQLAGGPYEQYF
>TRBV5-5|TRBJ1-4|13|NA|NA
TGTGCCAGCAGCTTGAGGGGCCTTGAAAAACTGTTTTTT
CASSLRGLEKLFF